This T cell receptor beta chain was sequenced in a study of T cells in Graves' hyperthyroidism and ophthalmopathy. Patients were excluded because of uncontrolled infection, other autoimmune disease, pregnancy or lactation. PBMCs came from about 10 ml fresh peripheral blood. The source material, RNA transcripts, was used to amplify TCR beta CDR3 regions. In the first-round RT-PCR of the TCR CDR3, the HTBI primer set was used. TCRdb reanalysed the multiplex PCR reads using MiXCR and keeps one entry per CDR3 protein. The sample records roughly 130,000 distinct CDR3 sequences, about 20% being singletons. This clonotype was seen more than once but under ten times. As yet, its antigen is unknown. A clone one base away is much larger, so this may be a read error. Study observations and caveats: The blood repertoire included most of the expanded thyroid clonotypes above 0.001.

The CDR3 has 16 residues. Germline CDR1 is SGHTA and CDR2 is FQGNSA. With 5 bases removed from V and 1 base from J, the gap between germline ends came to 17 bases. The V gene is TRBV7-2, the J gene TRBJ1-1; perhaps TRBD1 as D (5 bases). The sample taken for sequencing was blood. The clonotype was recovered from a woman aged 50 to 65 with Graves' hyperthyroidism that later progressed to Graves' ophthalmopathy. CDR3: CASSIYWGKRNTEAFF. In nucleotides, the CDR3 is TGTGCCAGCAGCATATATTGGGGGAAAAGGAACACTGAAGCTTTCTTT.